The present TCR beta chain was sequenced within a study of CD8 T cells in ankylosing spondylitis. Study-level results: From matched ankylosing spondylitis synovial fluid, disease-linked clones were reportedly recovered at significantly enriched levels. Prior literature has documented some motif variants in synovial fluid and blood from reactive arthritis. Peripheral blood samples showed relatively rare disease-linked clones, and these clones were CD8+. Within ankylosing spondylitis blood, a TCR beta motif made up of eight highly homologous variants appeared to be characteristic.

The CDR3 is 12 residues long. Trimming removed 4 bases from V and 7 bases from J, with 11 bases in between. Germline V gene data show CDR1 as LNHDA and CDR2 as SQIVND (reference sequence). TCRdb re-analysed the 5' RACE reads in MiXCR, keeping a single row per CDR3 protein. The sample holds roughly 130,000 distinct CDR3 sequences, about 7% seen once. This clonotype was observed many times. Its target is not known. The receptor was isolated from a male donor with ankylosing spondylitis or in good health (not recorded which). J is TRBJ2-7 and V is TRBV19, with D tentatively TRBD2 (5 bases). Sequenced sample: blood, either unsorted or a sorted T cell fraction (not recorded which). CDR3 DNA: TGTGCCAGTAGTAGGGCTACGGGGGAGCAGTACTTC. Encoded protein: CASSRATGEQYF. Filled out from reference TRBV19 and TRBJ2-7, the complete variable domain reads DGGITQSPKYLFRKEGQNVTLSCEQNLNHDAMYWYRQDPGQGLRLIYYSQIVNDFQKGDIAEGYSVSREKKESFPLTVTSAQKNPTAFYLCASSRATGEQYFGPGTRLTVT.